The TCR beta chain described here comes from a study of OX40 agonist ivuxolimab in advanced cancers. Some background on the complete study: The costimulatory receptor OX40 (CD134) was targeted by ivuxolimab, a fully human IgG2 agonistic monoclonal antibody. Intravenous ivuxolimab was administered to patients every 2 weeks at six dose levels: 0.01, 0.1, 0.3, 1.5, 3 and 10 mg/kg. Of the roughly 50 dose-escalation patients, hepatocellular carcinoma was present in approximately 20, melanoma in about 15, renal cell carcinoma in 9 and head and neck cancer in 9. In the dose-escalation cohort, 70% to 85% of patients were male, and the mean age was approximately 60 years, with a range of roughly 20 to 85. Patients were allowed to have had prior anti-PD-1, anti-PD-L1 or anti-CTLA-4 therapy, and about 40% of the dose-escalation patients had been treated with checkpoint inhibitors. Three dose-escalation patients achieved partial responses, one with hepatocellular carcinoma and two with cutaneous melanoma. The point of sequencing TCRbeta in the periphery was to test whether ivuxolimab changed TCR sequence diversity and drove clonal T-cell expansion. The paper covers the monotherapy dose-escalation part of the phase I ivuxolimab trial, which included N ≈ 54 patients. Points the paper makes about the study in general: On average, CD8+ T cells showed more expanded clones than CD4+ T cells after ivuxolimab. At doses of 0.1 to 3.0 mg/kg, clonal expansion of both CD4+ and CD8+ T cells in blood was seen between baseline and week 6. The antigen specificity of the clonally expanded peripheral T cells was not determined. Low levels of normalized T-cell clonal expansion were also shown by some nonresponding patients. In the 0.1-3.0 mg/kg groups, partial responders had among the lowest normalized peripheral clonal expansion, particularly in CD8+ T cells.

Patients with a history of autoimmune disease or receiving systemic immunosuppression were excluded from the trial. In every dose cohort, peripheral blood was drawn for TCR sequencing at baseline, cycle 4 day 1, and cycle 7 day 1. Samples were obtained from an open-label, multicenter, first-in-human phase I dose-escalation trial of ivuxolimab. Adults with locally advanced or metastatic melanoma, renal cell carcinoma, hepatocellular carcinoma or head and neck squamous cell carcinoma were enrolled in the trial. Before TCR sequencing, CD4+ T cells and CD8+ T cells from peripheral blood were sorted into separate populations. A note on this clone: Its antigen has not been determined. Base qualities were left out, and no much larger clone turns up one base away.

Between the V and J ends, shortened by 1 base and 5 bases respectively, the junction contains 8 bases. Spanning cysteine to phenylalanine, the CDR3 consists of 13 amino acids. Just CDR3 DNA is preserved here, 39 bases in frame from base 1. According to the germline V gene, CDR1 reads SGHTA and CDR2 reads FQGTGA. Genomic DNA was extracted from sorted cells for sequencing of the TCRbeta CDR3 region. The immunoSEQ Assay was used to sequence the TCRbeta CDR3 regions. TCRdb provides this immuneACCESS table in a form limited to in-frame rearrangements. Some clones are lacking; in checked studies, under half of them reflect an unresolved V gene, and why the rest are absent is not known. This sample comprises some 83,000 clones, 91% of them detected only once. The ten largest clones take up roughly 8.4% of the sample.

This TCR derives from an adult with an advanced solid tumor such as melanoma, head and neck, liver or kidney cancer. The chain couples TRBV7-3 to TRBJ1-1, with the D segment identity uncertain. Source: CD4+ or CD8+ T cells sorted from blood, taken in a trial of the OX40 agonist ivuxolimab. The CDR3 region has the sequence CASSLRLGTEAFF. The nucleotide sequence is TGTGCCAGCAGCTTAAGGTTAGGAACTGAAGCTTTCTTT.